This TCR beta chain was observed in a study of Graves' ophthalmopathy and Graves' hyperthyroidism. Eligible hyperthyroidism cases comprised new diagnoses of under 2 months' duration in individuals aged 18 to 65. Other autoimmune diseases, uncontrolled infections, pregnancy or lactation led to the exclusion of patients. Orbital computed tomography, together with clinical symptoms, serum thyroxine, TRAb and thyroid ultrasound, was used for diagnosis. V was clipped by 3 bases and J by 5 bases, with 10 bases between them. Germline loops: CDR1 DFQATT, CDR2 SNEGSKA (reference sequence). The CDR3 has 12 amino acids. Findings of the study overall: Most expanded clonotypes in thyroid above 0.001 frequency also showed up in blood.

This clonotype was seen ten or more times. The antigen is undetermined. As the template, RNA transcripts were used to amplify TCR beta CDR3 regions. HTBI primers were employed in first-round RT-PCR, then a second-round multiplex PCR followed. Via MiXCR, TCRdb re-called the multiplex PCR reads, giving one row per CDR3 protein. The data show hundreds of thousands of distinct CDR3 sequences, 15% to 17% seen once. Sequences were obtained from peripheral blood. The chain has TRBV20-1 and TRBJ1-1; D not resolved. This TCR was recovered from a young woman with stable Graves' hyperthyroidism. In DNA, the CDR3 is TGCAGTGCTAGCGTGACGGGGACTGAAGCTTTCTTT. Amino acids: CSASVTGTEAFF.